The T cell receptor (beta chain) described here comes from a study of a mutant IDH1 vaccine in newly diagnosed glioma. The time point denotes: baseline, week 1 (first vaccination visit). Treatment defined: pre-vaccination baseline after standard-of-care therapy. Using immunoSEQ multiplex PCR, the repertoire was profiled, and TCRdb retains in-frame clones only, with some absent. The sample holds more than 80,000 clones; approximately 83% are singletons and the top ten take 7% to 8%. Here the sequenced sample was PBMCs, taken from a glioma patient treated with radiotherapy, temozolomide or both. The source of this sequence is a woman in her fifties or sixties with glioma.

This CDR3 reads CSVEDLVEAFF. In nucleotides, the CDR3 is TGCAGCGTTGAAGATCTGGTTGAAGCTTTCTTT. This chain joins TRBV29-1 and TRBJ1-1, with D unresolved. This CDR3 region has 11 residues. V was cut by 0 bases and J by 7 bases, with 6 bases left in between. Germline loops: CDR1 SQVTM, CDR2 ANQGSEA.